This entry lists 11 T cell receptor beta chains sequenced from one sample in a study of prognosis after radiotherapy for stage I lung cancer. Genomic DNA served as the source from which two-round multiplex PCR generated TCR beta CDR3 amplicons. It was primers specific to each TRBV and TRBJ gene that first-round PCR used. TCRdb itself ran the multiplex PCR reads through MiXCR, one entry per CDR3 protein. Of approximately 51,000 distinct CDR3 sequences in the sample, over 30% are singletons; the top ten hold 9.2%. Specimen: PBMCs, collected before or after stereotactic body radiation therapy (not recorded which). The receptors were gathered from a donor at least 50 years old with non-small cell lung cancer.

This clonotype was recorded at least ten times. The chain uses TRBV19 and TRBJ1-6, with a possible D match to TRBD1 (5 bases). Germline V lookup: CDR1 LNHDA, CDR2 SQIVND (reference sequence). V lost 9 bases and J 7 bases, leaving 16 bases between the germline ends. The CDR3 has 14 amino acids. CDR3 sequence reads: CASSPGRANSPLHF. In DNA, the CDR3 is TGTGCCAGCAGTCCCGGCAGGGCAAATTCACCCCTCCACTTT.

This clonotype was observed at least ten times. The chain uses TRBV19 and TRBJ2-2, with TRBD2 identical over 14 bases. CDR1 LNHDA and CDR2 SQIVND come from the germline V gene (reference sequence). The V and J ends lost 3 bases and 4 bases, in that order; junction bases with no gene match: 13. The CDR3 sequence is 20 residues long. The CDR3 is CASSIGLAGGQEGGTGELFF. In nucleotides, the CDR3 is TGTGCCAGTAGTATCGGACTAGCGGGAGGACAAGAGGGGGGCACCGGGGAGCTGTTTTTT.

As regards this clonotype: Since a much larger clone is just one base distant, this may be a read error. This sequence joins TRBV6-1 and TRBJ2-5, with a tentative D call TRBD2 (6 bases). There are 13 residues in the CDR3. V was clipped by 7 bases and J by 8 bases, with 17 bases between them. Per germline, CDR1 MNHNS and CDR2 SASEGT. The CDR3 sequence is CASMLAGSDTQYF. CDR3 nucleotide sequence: TGTGCCAGCATGTTGGCGGGATCTGATACCCAGTACTTC.

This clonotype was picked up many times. CDR3 protein: CASRGFRVDTQYF. CDR3 DNA: TGTGCCAGCAGAGGGTTTCGGGTAGATACGCAGTATTTT. The V call is TRBV6-1, the J call TRBJ2-3; D is undetermined. Germline values: CDR1 MNHNS, CDR2 SASEGT. CDR3 length: 13 amino acids. Trimming took off 6 bases at V and 5 bases at J, with 12 bases between the two ends.

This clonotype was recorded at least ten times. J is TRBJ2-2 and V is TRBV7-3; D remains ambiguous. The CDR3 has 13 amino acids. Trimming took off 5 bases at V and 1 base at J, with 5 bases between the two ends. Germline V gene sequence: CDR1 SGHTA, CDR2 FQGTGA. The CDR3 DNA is TGTGCCAGCAGCGCAAGGAACACCGGGGAGCTGTTTTTT. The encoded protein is CASSARNTGELFF.

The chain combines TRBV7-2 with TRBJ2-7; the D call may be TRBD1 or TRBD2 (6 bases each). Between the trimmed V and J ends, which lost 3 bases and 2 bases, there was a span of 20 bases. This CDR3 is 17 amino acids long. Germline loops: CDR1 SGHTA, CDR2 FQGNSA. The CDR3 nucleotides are TGTGCCAGCAGCTTCGTTGGAGGAGGGGGATTCCCCTACGAGCAGTACTTC. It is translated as CASSFVGGGGFPYEQYF.

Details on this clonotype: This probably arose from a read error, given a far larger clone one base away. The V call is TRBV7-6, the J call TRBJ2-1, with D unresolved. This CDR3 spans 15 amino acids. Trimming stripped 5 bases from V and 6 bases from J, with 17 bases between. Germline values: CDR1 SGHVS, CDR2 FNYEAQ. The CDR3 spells CASSRTVTESNEQFF. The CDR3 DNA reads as TGTGCCAGCAGCCGGACCGTGACTGAGTCCAATGAGCAGTTCTTC.

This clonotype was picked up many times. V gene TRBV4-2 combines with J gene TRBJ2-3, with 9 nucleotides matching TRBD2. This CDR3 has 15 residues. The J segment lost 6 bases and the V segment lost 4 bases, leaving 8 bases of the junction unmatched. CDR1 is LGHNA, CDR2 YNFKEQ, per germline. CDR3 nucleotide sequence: TGTGCCAGCAGCCCCTCTAGCGGGGCCAGCGATACGCAGTATTTT. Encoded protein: CASSPSSGASDTQYF.

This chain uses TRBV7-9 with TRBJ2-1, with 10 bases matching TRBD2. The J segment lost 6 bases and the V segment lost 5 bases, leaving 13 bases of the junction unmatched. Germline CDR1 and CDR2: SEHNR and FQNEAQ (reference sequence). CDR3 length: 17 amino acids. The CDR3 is CASSGWTSGSDSNEQFF. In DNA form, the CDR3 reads TGTGCCAGCAGCGGATGGACTAGCGGTAGTGATTCCAATGAGCAGTTCTTC.

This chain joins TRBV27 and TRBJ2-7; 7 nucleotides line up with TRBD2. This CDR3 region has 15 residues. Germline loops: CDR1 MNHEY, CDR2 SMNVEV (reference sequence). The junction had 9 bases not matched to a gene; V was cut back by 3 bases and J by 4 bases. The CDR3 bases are TGTGCCAGCAGTTTCTCGGGCGGGAGATCATACGAGCAGTACTTC. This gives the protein CASSFSGGRSYEQYF.

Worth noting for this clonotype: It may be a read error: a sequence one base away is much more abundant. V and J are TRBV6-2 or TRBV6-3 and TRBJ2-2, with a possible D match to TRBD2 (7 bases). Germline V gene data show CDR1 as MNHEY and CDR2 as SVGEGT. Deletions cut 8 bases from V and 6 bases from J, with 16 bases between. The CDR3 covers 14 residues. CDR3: CASGEGGLAGELFF. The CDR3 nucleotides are TGTGCCAGCGGGGAGGGGGGTCTAGCCGGGGAGCTGTTTTTT.